The 15 T cell receptor beta chains below were found in one sample sequenced in a study of Graves' ophthalmopathy and Graves' hyperthyroidism. Amplification targeted the TCR beta CDR3 regions, with RNA transcripts as the source material. First-round RT-PCR employed HTBI primers, with a second-round multiplex PCR after it. Each CDR3 protein gets one entry after TCRdb re-called the multiplex PCR reads with MiXCR. The repertoire holds 500,000 to 800,000 distinct CDR3 sequences, just over 40% seen once, with over 2.5% in the top ten. The sample consisted of peripheral blood. The receptors originated from an adult man with Graves' ophthalmopathy.

To note about this clonotype: A much larger clone lies one base from this, so it may be a read error. This is likely a read error, given that the CDR3 carries no conserved phenylalanine or tryptophan at its end. The chain carries TRBV7-9 and TRBJ2-5; D is uncertain. V was shortened by 0 bases and J by 2 bases, with 13 bases between the two germline ends. CDR3 length: 16 residues. Germline V lookup: CDR1 SEHNR, CDR2 FQNEAQ (reference sequence). CDR3 sequence (DNA): TGTGCCAGCAGCTTAGCGTCAAGACACCTACAAGAGACCCAGTACTGC. Residues: CASSLASRHLQETQYC.

A word on this clonotype: This may come from a read error, since a much larger clone is one base off. The rearrangement links TRBV4-2 to TRBJ1-6, with D possibly matching TRBD1 (6 bases). The CDR3 length is 14 residues. Germline V gene sequence: CDR1 LGHNA, CDR2 YNFKEQ. The CDR3, as DNA: TGTGCCAGCAGACCGGGACAAGTTAATTCACTCCTCCACTTT. As protein: CASRPGQVNSLLHF.

This clonotype has only a few counts. Sequence at one end of the junction differs from germline and may be a read error. The V and J genes are TRBV10-3 and TRBJ2-7; a weak D match, TRBD2 (6 bases). This CDR3 region has 15 residues. Germline V gene sequence: CDR1 ENHRY, CDR2 SYGVKD. DNA for the CDR3: TGTGCCAGCAGTTACTCCAGGGTGGAGGGTTACGAGCAGTACTTC. Translating it yields CASSYSRVEGYEQYF.

This clonotype has at least ten counts. The J gene is TRBJ1-2, the V gene TRBV9; the match to TRBD1 covers 11 bases. Germline V gives CDR1 SGDLS, CDR2 YYNGEE. The V segment lost 4 bases and the J segment 9 bases; nucleotides outside the gene matches: 8. The CDR3 sequence is 14 residues long. The CDR3 bases are TGTGCCAGCAGCCTAGGACAGGGGGCTCGGAGCTACACCTTC. It encodes CASSLGQGARSYTF. Supplemented by reference TRBV9 and TRBJ1-2, the full variable domain reads DSGVTQTPKHLITATGQRVTLRCSPRSGDLSVYWYQQSLDQGLQFLIQYYNGEERAKGNILERFSAQQFPDLHSELNLSSLELGDSALYFCASSLGQGARSYTFGSGTRLTVV.

This clonotype has a handful of counts. The chain joins TRBV7-8 to TRBJ2-7; the D is unclear. V lost 5 bases, J lost 1 base, and 15 bases lay in between. Germline V gives CDR1 SGHVS, CDR2 FQNEAQ. This CDR3 has 15 amino acids. DNA of the CDR3: TGTGCCAGCAGCCACTTTCGCGGAGAGTCCTACGAGCAGTACTTC. Amino acid sequence: CASSHFRGESYEQYF.

This clonotype was recorded at least ten times. This sequence joins TRBV2 and TRBJ1-3; 7 bases agree with TRBD1. The V gene's germline CDR1 is SNHLY and CDR2 FYNNEI. The CDR3 contains 16 residues. The junction had 13 bases not matched to a gene; V was cut back by 10 bases and J by 1 base. CDR3: CANSRDSLSSGNTIYF. The CDR3 DNA reads as TGTGCCAATTCTCGGGACAGTCTTTCTTCTGGAAACACCATATATTTT.

In its sample, this clonotype was seen many times. The chain's CDR3 is CASSIHRVSPLHF. For the CDR3, the DNA is TGTGCCAGCAGCATACACAGGGTTTCACCCCTCCACTTT. V and J are TRBV13 and TRBJ1-6; a weak D match, TRBD1 (6 bases). The CDR3 consists of 13 residues. V lost 5 bases and J lost 9, with 11 bases in between. Germline assignment: CDR1 PRHDT and CDR2 FYEKMQ (reference sequence).

This chain links TRBV7-8 with TRBJ2-7; 10 bases line up with TRBD2. Germline V gene lookup returns CDR1 SGHVS and CDR2 FQNEAQ. CDR3 length: 16 amino acids. V lost 5 bases and J lost 6; bases outside the gene matches: 13. CDR3 nucleotides: TGTGCCAGCAGCAAACGGAAACCTAGCGGGAGCTCCGAGCAGTACTTC. Protein sequence: CASSKRKPSGSSEQYF.

J is TRBJ1-5 and V is TRBV24-1, with TRBD1 matching over 8 bases. V lost 7 bases, J lost 10 bases, and 17 bases stayed unmatched. The CDR3 consists of 16 residues. The V gene's germline CDR1 is KGHDR and CDR2 SFDVKD. This CDR3 is CATRNGTGGLIHPQHF. As DNA, the CDR3 is TGTGCCACCAGGAATGGGACAGGCGGCCTTATTCACCCCCAGCATTTT.

This clonotype was seen more than once but under ten times. J is TRBJ1-1 and V is TRBV30; possibly TRBD1 for D (6 bases). This CDR3 is built from 15 residues. The ends were cut back, 4 bases at V and 0 bases at J, with 15 bases in the middle. The germline CDR1 and CDR2 sequences are GTSNPN and SVGIG (reference sequence). This chain's CDR3 is CAWTSGTSMNTEAFF. CDR3 nucleotides: TGTGCCTGGACCTCCGGGACAAGCATGAACACTGAAGCTTTCTTT.

The chain recombines TRBV4-1 with TRBJ2-2; 8 bases fit TRBD1. The ends lost 6 bases at V and 7 bases at J; junction bases unmatched: 7. This CDR3 contains 14 residues. Germline V CDR1 and CDR2: MGHRA, YSYEKL. The CDR3 sequence is CASRDYRGSGELFF. The CDR3, as DNA: TGCGCCAGCAGGGATTACAGGGGGAGCGGGGAGCTGTTTTTT.

This clonotype has a count of ten or more. The chain combines TRBV20-1 with TRBJ2-5; possibly TRBD2 for D (5 bases). In germline, CDR1 is DFQATT, CDR2 SNEGSKA (reference sequence). Trimming took off 0 bases at V and 5 bases at J, with 16 bases between the two ends. CDR3 length: 15 residues. This CDR3 reads CSARDIGTERETQYF. The DNA for the CDR3 is TGCAGTGCTAGAGATATCGGAACTGAGCGGGAGACCCAGTACTTC.

This clonotype was seen repeatedly, ten times or more. The chain combines TRBV29-1 with TRBJ1-5; maybe TRBD1 (6 bases). Per the germline V gene, CDR1 is SQVTM and CDR2 is ANQGSEA. The V and J ends lost 4 bases and 4 bases respectively, with 14 bases between them. This CDR3 has 14 residues. The CDR3 is CSVATGSANQPQHF. The CDR3 coding sequence is TGCAGCGTTGCCACAGGGAGCGCGAATCAGCCCCAGCATTTT.

The chain is built from TRBV11-1 and TRBJ2-7; 9 nucleotides align to TRBD2. This CDR3 spans 15 amino acids. Trimming took 6 bases from V and 3 from J; bases not matched to a gene: 9. CDR1 and CDR2 from the germline V gene are SGHAT and FQDESV (reference sequence). The CDR3 region has the DNA TGTGCCAGCAGAAAAACTCAGCGGGGGGTCTACGAGCAGTACTTC. Its translation is CASRKTQRGVYEQYF. The variable domain in full, completed from reference TRBV11-1 and TRBJ2-7, reads EAEVAQSPRYKITEKSQAVAFWCDPISGHATLYWYRQILGQGPELLVQFQDESVVDDSQLPKDRFSAERLKGVDSTLKIQPAELGDSAMYLCASRKTQRGVYEQYFGPGTRLTVT.

A few counts support this clonotype. The chain is built from TRBV7-8 and TRBJ1-6; no clear D. Germline V gene sequence: CDR1 SGHVS, CDR2 FQNEAQ. The V end was cut by 6 bases, the J end by 9 bases, with 27 bases between. This CDR3 contains 18 residues. The CDR3 protein is CASRYIRIVPMRTSPLHF. For the CDR3, the DNA is TGTGCCAGCAGATACATACGAATTGTGCCCATGAGGACTTCACCCCTCCACTTT.